The 32 T cell receptor beta chains listed next were all sequenced from one sample in a study of OX40 agonist ivuxolimab in advanced cancers. The data were produced by immunoSEQ multiplex PCR, yet TCRdb's version contains in-frame clones alone and is incomplete. The data show around 67,000 clones, roughly 85% seen once. Here the sequenced sample was CD4+ or CD8+ T cells sorted from blood, taken in a trial of the OX40 agonist ivuxolimab. The receptors originated from an adult with an advanced solid tumor such as melanoma, head and neck, liver or kidney cancer.

This sequence joins TRBV10-2 and TRBJ1-5, with D perhaps TRBD1 (5 bases). In germline, CDR1 is WSHSY, CDR2 SAAADI. Trimming took 7 bases from V and 4 from J, leaving 11 bases between them. CDR3 length: 13 amino acids. CDR3 coding DNA: TGCGCCAGCACCAGGGAAATGAATCAGCCCCAGCATTTT. Translating gives CASTREMNQPQHF.

This clone was observed a few times. This chain joins TRBV6-1 and TRBJ2-2; possibly TRBD1 for D (6 bases). V was clipped by 8 bases and J by 5 bases, with 9 bases between them. There are 12 residues in the CDR3. The germline V gene has CDR1 MNHNS and CDR2 SASEGT. In nucleotides, the CDR3 is TGTGCCAGCTGGACAGCTACCGGGGAGCTGTTTTTT. It specifies CASWTATGELFF.

This chain connects TRBV4-3 to TRBJ2-3, with TRBD2 matching over 7 bases. The germline V gene encodes CDR1 LGHNA and CDR2 YSLEER. J gave up 5 bases and V 11 bases, and 13 bases lay outside the gene matches. The CDR3 consists of 14 residues. This CDR3 is CAWPGRGKGDTQYF. CDR3 bases: TGCGCCTGGCCGGGGCGGGGGAAGGGAGATACGCAGTATTTT.

The V gene is TRBV6-1, the J gene TRBJ1-5, with 9 bases fitting TRBD1. Germline V gene data show CDR1 as MNHNS and CDR2 as SASEGT. The V and J ends lost 1 base and 4 bases, in that order; junction bases with no gene match: 8. The CDR3 has 17 amino acids. The CDR3 DNA reads TGTGCCAGCAGTGAAGGAATGGGGACAGGGATAAATCAGCCCCAGCATTTT. Translation: CASSEGMGTGINQPQHF.

The chain is built from TRBV4-2 and TRBJ1-5; no firm D call. Germline CDR1 is LGHNA and CDR2 is YNFKEQ. CDR3 length: 15 amino acids. With 5 bases removed from V and 0 bases from J, the gap between germline ends came to 11 bases. The CDR3: CASSSSLDSNQPQHF. The CDR3 DNA follows: TGTGCCAGCAGCAGCAGCTTGGATAGCAATCAGCCCCAGCATTTT.

This rearrangement joins TRBV7-9 to TRBJ2-4; D is possibly TRBD1 or TRBD2 (5 bases each). V shed 4 bases and J shed 9 bases, with 22 bases lying between them. Germline V gene sequence: CDR1 SEHNR, CDR2 FQNEAQ (reference sequence). This CDR3 region has 16 residues. The CDR3 coding sequence is TGTGCCAGCAGCTCACCGGACACGGCCGGGGTGATCATTCAGTACTTC. Translation gives CASSSPDTAGVIIQYF.

The chain combines TRBV19 with TRBJ2-1; 10 nucleotides agree with TRBD1. V was clipped by 1 base and J by 8 bases; unmatched bases: 8. CDR1 is LNHDA, CDR2 SQIVND, per germline (reference sequence). The CDR3 runs 16 residues. The CDR3 loop reads CASSIVLGTGEYEQFF. As DNA, the CDR3 is TGTGCCAGTAGTATAGTTTTGGGGACAGGGGAGTATGAGCAGTTCTTC.

The chain carries TRBV7-9 and TRBJ2-5; 9 nucleotides align to TRBD2. The V gene's germline CDR1 is SEHNR and CDR2 FQNEAQ (reference sequence). The V and J ends lost 5 bases and 2 bases, in that order; junction bases with no gene match: 6. This CDR3 region has 15 residues. The CDR3 reads CASSGSGGRQETQYF. The CDR3, as DNA: TGTGCCAGCAGCGGTAGCGGGGGACGGCAAGAGACCCAGTACTTC.

V gene TRBV5-6 combines with J gene TRBJ2-1, with a possible D match to TRBD1 (5 bases). The CDR3 is 19 amino acids. CDR1 is SGHDT and CDR2 is YYEEEE in the germline V gene. Trimming took 1 base from V and 0 from J, leaving 20 bases between them. For the CDR3, the DNA is TGTGCCAGCAGCTTGATTATGGGGCCCCCATTGGGCTCCTACAATGAGCAGTTCTTC. This translates into CASSLIMGPPLGSYNEQFF.

The rearrangement links TRBV18 to TRBJ1-5; 7 bases are a match to TRBD1. The V and J ends lost 3 bases and 7 bases, in that order; junction bases with no gene match: 6. The CDR3 extends over 14 amino acids. CDR1 KGHSH and CDR2 LQKENI come from the germline V gene. The CDR3 here is CASSPGQDRQPQHF. As DNA, the CDR3 is TGTGCCAGCTCACCTGGACAGGATCGGCAGCCCCAGCATTTT. Together with reference TRBV18 and TRBJ1-5, the CDR3 gives the full variable domain: NAGVMQNPRHLVRRRGQEARLRCSPMKGHSHVYWYRQLPEEGLKFMVYLQKENIIDESGMPKERFSAEFPKEGPSILRIQQVVRGDSAAYFCASSPGQDRQPQHFGDGTRLSIL.

The chain couples TRBV7-2 to TRBJ2-3; D is unclear. There are 13 residues in the CDR3. V was shortened by 5 bases and J by 0 bases, with 6 bases between the two germline ends. In germline, CDR1 is SGHTA, CDR2 FQGNSA. CDR3 protein: CASSARSTDTQYF. The CDR3 DNA follows: TGTGCCAGCAGCGCGAGAAGCACAGATACGCAGTATTTT.

The CDR3 sequence: CVSGRSYNEQFF. The CDR3 nucleotides read TGTGTAAGCGGGAGGTCCTACAATGAGCAGTTCTTC. This chain joins TRBV2 and TRBJ2-1; 9 nucleotides line up with TRBD2. The CDR3 is 12 amino acids. The V gene's germline CDR1 is SNHLY and CDR2 FYNNEI.

This chain joins TRBV11-1 and TRBJ2-7, with 7 bases fitting TRBD1. Germline loops: CDR1 SGHAT, CDR2 FQDESV (reference sequence). The V segment lost 5 bases and the J segment 0 bases; nucleotides outside the gene matches: 7. This CDR3 has 15 residues. In nucleotides, the CDR3 is TGTGCCAGCAGCGAGACAGGGACCATCTCCTACGAGCAGTACTTC. This translates into CASSETGTISYEQYF.

This chain uses TRBV6-5 with TRBJ1-1; D gene unclear. V was cut by 10 bases and J by 6 bases, with 12 bases left in between. In germline, CDR1 is MNHEY, CDR2 SVGAGI. This CDR3 contains 11 residues. The CDR3 spells CATAGWAEAFF. In DNA, the CDR3 is TGTGCCACCGCTGGATGGGCTGAAGCTTTCTTT.

This clone was recorded once. This chain links TRBV27 with TRBJ2-6, with D possibly TRBD2 on 5 matching bases. This CDR3 is built from 15 residues. V shed 5 bases and J shed 4 bases, with 12 bases lying between them. Per germline, CDR1 MNHEY and CDR2 SMNVEV (reference sequence). This CDR3 reads CASSEGGAGANVLTF. DNA of the CDR3: TGTGCCAGCAGTGAAGGAGGCGCGGGGGCCAACGTCCTGACTTTC.

V usage is TRBV6-5 and J usage is TRBJ1-6; 9 bases agree with TRBD1. V lost 0 bases and J lost 7; bases outside the gene matches: 4. This CDR3 is 16 amino acids long. Per germline, CDR1 MNHEY and CDR2 SVGAGI. The DNA of the CDR3 is TGTGCCAGCAGTTACTCCCGGACAGGGGCAAATTCACCCCTCCACTTT. Translating it yields CASSYSRTGANSPLHF.

The CDR3 DNA follows: TGTGCCAGCAGCCCCCTCCCCAATGAGCAGTTCTTC. It specifies CASSPLPNEQFF. The chain is built from TRBV7-2 and TRBJ2-1, with unresolved D. Per the germline V gene, CDR1 is SGHTA and CDR2 is FQGNSA. V lost 5 bases and J lost 6, with 8 bases in between. The CDR3 runs 12 residues.

The V call is TRBV12-5, the J call TRBJ2-2; possibly TRBD2 for D (5 bases). The V gene lost 3 bases and the J gene lost 6 bases, with 14 bases spanning the gap. The CDR3 runs 15 residues. Germline V gives CDR1 LGHNT, CDR2 FRNRAP. CDR3 sequence: CASGLGAPGSGELFF. CDR3 bases: TGTGCTAGTGGTTTAGGCGCGCCGGGGTCCGGGGAGCTGTTTTTT.

This clone was counted a single time. In nucleotides, the CDR3 is TGCGCCAGCAGCTTCGAGGGGAGGACTGAAGCTTTCTTT. Amino acid sequence: CASSFEGRTEAFF. The gene calls are TRBV5-1 and TRBJ1-1, with a tentative D call TRBD1 (5 bases). Germline loops: CDR1 SGHRS, CDR2 YFSETQ. The CDR3 loop spans 13 amino acids. The V gene lost 2 bases and the J gene lost 5 bases, with 10 bases spanning the gap.

CDR3 sequence: CASSPRTSTDTQYF. As DNA, the CDR3 is TGTGCCAGCAGTCCCAGGACTAGCACAGATACGCAGTATTTT. The chain recombines TRBV6-6 with TRBJ2-3, with D possibly matching TRBD2 (5 bases). CDR1 MNHNY and CDR2 SVGAGI come from the germline V gene (reference sequence). V lost 5 bases and J lost 0, with 9 bases in between. CDR3 length: 14 amino acids.

This clone was seen a few times. This chain links TRBV9 with TRBJ1-4; TRBD1 matches 7 bases. Germline trimming cut 4 bases from V and 4 bases from J; bases unmatched to any gene: 7. CDR1 SGDLS and CDR2 YYNGEE come from the germline V gene. CDR3 length equals 15 residues. CDR3: CASSPEGALNEKLFF. The DNA for the CDR3 is TGTGCCAGCAGCCCCGAGGGGGCCCTTAATGAAAAACTGTTTTTT.

This clone was observed a handful of times. J is TRBJ1-1 and V is TRBV14; a weak D match, TRBD1 (5 bases). The ends were cut back, 0 bases at V and 4 bases at J, with 15 bases in the middle. The CDR3 sequence is 16 residues long. The germline V gene has CDR1 SGHDN and CDR2 FVKESK. The DNA for the CDR3 is TGTGCCAGCAGCCAAGATTTGGGCCTTGGGGGCACTGAAGCTTTCTTT. Residues: CASSQDLGLGGTEAFF.

V is TRBV10-1 and J is TRBJ2-1; the D is unclear. Germline V lookup: CDR1 WNHNN, CDR2 SYGVQD (reference sequence). The CDR3 spans 14 residues. V lost 0 bases and J lost 3, with 6 bases in between. CDR3 bases: TGCGCCAGCAGTGAGTCTAGTGTCTACAATGAGCAGTTCTTC. This codes for CASSESSVYNEQFF.

The chain has TRBV6-6 and TRBJ2-3; 8 bases align to TRBD2. V lost 3 bases and J lost 5; bases outside the gene matches: 10. CDR1 MNHNY and CDR2 SVGAGI come from the germline V gene (reference sequence). CDR3 length: 16 amino acids. The CDR3 DNA is TGTGCCAGCAGTTATACACCCGCGGGGGGCCGAGATACGCAGTATTTT. Amino acids: CASSYTPAGGRDTQYF.

The V gene is TRBV4-1, the J gene TRBJ2-1, with no clear D. V lost 0 bases to trimming and J lost 4 bases, with 16 bases between them. The CDR3 is made up of 17 amino acids. Germline values: CDR1 MGHRA, CDR2 YSYEKL. CDR3: CASSQDRAHARYNEQFF. The CDR3 bases are TGCGCCAGCAGCCAAGATCGGGCCCACGCGCGGTACAATGAGCAGTTCTTC.

The J gene is TRBJ2-2, the V gene TRBV27; maybe TRBD1 (5 bases). This CDR3 has 17 residues. The ends were cut back, 5 bases at V and 0 bases at J, with 16 bases in the middle. Germline CDR1 reads MNHEY; CDR2 reads SMNVEV (reference sequence). The CDR3 here is CASSPRATATNTGELFF. For the CDR3, the DNA is TGTGCCAGCAGTCCCAGAGCGACAGCCACGAACACCGGGGAGCTGTTTTTT.

This clone was seen just once. The chain combines TRBV14 with TRBJ2-2; TRBD1 or TRBD2 may be the D gene (5 bases each). The CDR3 contains 16 residues. From germline, CDR1 is SGHDN and CDR2 FVKESK. V was pared by 4 bases and J by 3 bases, with 15 bases between. The CDR3 loop reads CASSPRGSRDTGELFF. CDR3 nucleotide sequence: TGTGCCAGCAGCCCTCGCGGGTCCAGGGACACCGGGGAGCTGTTTTTT. The full variable domain, with the rest looked up from reference TRBV14 and TRBJ2-2, is EAGVTQFPSHSVIEKGQTVTLRCDPISGHDNLYWYRRVMGKEIKFLLHFVKESKQDESGMPNNRFLAERTGGTYSTLKVQPAELEDSGVYFCASSPRGSRDTGELFFGEGSRLTVL.

This chain connects TRBV4-3 to TRBJ2-6; the D is unclear. Looked up from germline, CDR1 is LGHNA and CDR2 is YSLEER. CDR3 length: 15 amino acids. Trimming removed 0 bases at V and 0 bases at J, with 3 bases between. DNA of the CDR3: TGCGCCAGCAGCCAAGAGCCCTCTGGGGCCAACGTCCTGACTTTC. It codes for CASSQEPSGANVLTF.

This chain links TRBV19 with TRBJ1-5, with D tentatively TRBD1 (6 bases). This CDR3 has 13 residues. Germline values: CDR1 LNHDA, CDR2 SQIVND (reference sequence). V was clipped by 6 bases and J by 5 bases, with 11 bases between them. Here the CDR3 DNA reads TGTGCCAGTAGAGAACAGGGTTATCAGCCCCAGCATTTT. The encoded protein is CASREQGYQPQHF. The variable domain in full, with the rest retrieved from reference TRBV19 and TRBJ1-5, is DGGITQSPKYLFRKEGQNVTLSCEQNLNHDAMYWYRQDPGQGLRLIYYSQIVNDFQKGDIAEGYSVSREKKESFPLTVTSAQKNPTAFYLCASREQGYQPQHFGDGTRLSIL.

V is TRBV4-3 and J is TRBJ2-1; 8 nucleotides match TRBD2. CDR1 LGHNA and CDR2 YSLEER come from the germline V gene. The junction had 6 bases not matched to a gene; V was cut back by 2 bases and J by 9 bases. The CDR3 covers 14 residues. The CDR3 region is CASSQLLAGGEQFF. As DNA, the CDR3 is TGCGCCAGCAGCCAACTCCTAGCGGGCGGTGAGCAGTTCTTC.

This clone was counted once. The rearrangement uses TRBV4-1 and TRBJ2-1; 9 nucleotides line up with TRBD2. V dropped 3 bases and J dropped 6; count of bases not matched to a gene: 15. Germline CDR1 and CDR2: MGHRA and YSYEKL. The CDR3 is 18 residues long. CDR3 sequence (DNA): TGCGCCAGCAGCCAGTCCCCAGTGGGAGCGGGGGGCTCCAATGAGCAGTTCTTC. Its protein is CASSQSPVGAGGSNEQFF.

The gene calls are TRBV28 and TRBJ2-7; possibly TRBD1 or TRBD2 for D (6 bases each). The germline V gene has CDR1 MDHEN and CDR2 SYDVKM. The CDR3 spans 15 residues. Trimming pared 7 bases from V and 0 bases from J, leaving 16 bases between. Here the CDR3 DNA reads TGTGCCAGCACCTCTGGAGGAGGGGGCTCCTACGAGCAGTACTTC. This codes for CASTSGGGGSYEQYF.